The rows below give T cell receptor beta chains drawn from one sample of a study of OX40 agonist ivuxolimab in advanced cancers. Only in-frame clones appear in the TCRdb table, and some are missing; sequencing was by immunoSEQ multiplex PCR. Counted here are some 54,000 clones, 60% to 80% occurring once; the ten biggest clones make up under 4.5%. Sequenced material: CD4+ or CD8+ T cells sorted from blood, taken in a trial of the OX40 agonist ivuxolimab. The receptor source for this set is an adult with an advanced solid tumor such as melanoma, head and neck, liver or kidney cancer. The CDR3 runs from the conserved cysteine through the conserved F or W. D genes are given only for firm matches. Rows may omit the clone size; those that give it use once, few, many or a size class.

J gene | V gene | D gene | clone size | CDR3 DNA | CDR3 protein
TRBJ2-3 | TRBV7-2 | TRBD1 | . | TGTGCCAGCAGCCCACAAGGGACAGTTACGATAGATACGCAGTATTTT | CASSPQGTVTIDTQYF
TRBJ1-3 | TRBV7-9 | . | . | TGTGCCAGCAGCTTAGTACTTAATGGAAACACCATATATTTT | CASSLVLNGNTIYF
TRBJ1-6 | TRBV18 | TRBD1 | . | TGTGCCAGCAGACGGACAGGGTGGAATTCACCCCTCCACTTT | CASRRTGWNSPLHF
TRBJ2-3 | TRBV6-6 | TRBD1 | few | TGTGCCAGCAGTTACGGGCAGGGGGCACAAACAGATACGCAGTATTTT | CASSYGQGAQTDTQYF
TRBJ2-5 | TRBV6-5 | . | . | TGTGCCAGCACCCCTCGGGAAGGCGGGCAGACCCAGTACTTC | CASTPREGGQTQYF
TRBJ1-2 | TRBV28 | TRBD1 | few | TGTGCCAGCAGTTTTCTCCAGGGGGCATATTTAAGCTACACCTTC | CASSFLQGAYLSYTF
TRBJ2-2 | TRBV5-1 | TRBD1 | . | TGCGCCAGCAGCTTGCAAACGACAGGGGATGGGACCGGGGAGCTGTTTTTT | CASSLQTTGDGTGELFF
TRBJ1-6 | TRBV9 | TRBD1 | . | TGTGCCAGCAGCACGACAGGGGTTAATTCACCCCTCCACTTT | CASSTTGVNSPLHF
TRBJ2-7 | TRBV9 | TRBD1 | . | TGTGCCAGCAGCGTACAAGACTACGGGACAGGGAAGGACGAGCAGTACTTC | CASSVQDYGTGKDEQYF
TRBJ2-7 | TRBV2 | . | . | TGTGCCAGCAGCCCCGATACCTACGAGCAGCACTTC | CASSPDTYEQHF
TRBJ1-5 | TRBV18 | TRBD1 | . | TGTGCCAGCTCACCGGGACAGGACTTCAATCAGCCCCAGCATTTT | CASSPGQDFNQPQHF
TRBJ1-5 | TRBV9 | TRBD1 | . | TGTGCCAGCAGAGTCCCGGGACAGACTTATAGCAATCAGCCCCAGCATTTT | CASRVPGQTYSNQPQHF
TRBJ2-3 | TRBV7-9 | . | . | TGTGCCAGCAGCTTAGTGGAAGCAACGCAGTATTTT | CASSLVEATQYF
TRBJ1-2 | TRBV18 | . | few | TGTGCCAGCTCACTTGCGGGGCGGAGCTATGGCTACACCTTC | CASSLAGRSYGYTF
TRBJ2-4 | TRBV27 | TRBD2 | . | TGTGCCAGCAGAGGGACTAGCGGGGGAGAAGTAGCCAAAAACATTCAGTACTTC | CASRGTSGGEVAKNIQYF
TRBJ2-5 | TRBV27 | . | . | TGTGCCAGCACTAACCGGGAGATCCAAGAGACCCAGTACTTC | CASTNREIQETQYF
TRBJ2-7 | TRBV6-1 | . | . | TGTGCCAGCGCCACGGACAGTAGAGGCTCCTACGAGCAGTACTTC | CASATDSRGSYEQYF
TRBJ1-3 | TRBV21-1 | . | . | TGTGCCAGCAGCAAGGGACAGGAGATAAACTCTGGAAACACCATATATTTT | CASSKGQEINSGNTIYF
TRBJ1-1 | TRBV11-2 | . | . | TGTGCCAGCAGCTTAACGGGGCGCACTGAAGCTTTCTTT | CASSLTGRTEAFF
TRBJ2-5 | TRBV28 | TRBD2 | . | TGTGCCAGCAGCCCCCTGGTGTGGGCTAGCGGGAGAGGTGAGACCCAGTACTTC | CASSPLVWASGRGETQYF
TRBJ1-3 | TRBV30 | . | once | TGTGCCTGGAGTCAATACCTCTCTGGAAACACCATATATTTT | CAWSQYLSGNTIYF
TRBJ1-1 | TRBV7-2 | TRBD1 | few | TGTGCCAGCAGCCCAGGGGGAGGCACTGAAGCTTTCTTT | CASSPGGGTEAFF
TRBJ1-5 | TRBV6-6 | TRBD1 | . | TGTGCCAGCAGTGCGGACAGGGGATCCCATCAGCCCCAGCATTTT | CASSADRGSHQPQHF
TRBJ1-5 | TRBV5-1 | . | . | TGCGCCAGCATGAACATTTATAGCAATCAGCCCCAGCATTTT | CASMNIYSNQPQHF
TRBJ2-3 | TRBV19 | . | . | TGTGCCAGTAGCAGACACCCTAGCACAGATACGCAGTATTTT | CASSRHPSTDTQYF
TRBJ2-7 | TRBV20-1 | . | few | TGCAGTGCGCAGCCAGAGCACGAGCAGTACTTC | CSAQPEHEQYF
TRBJ1-6 | TRBV6-5 | TRBD1 | few | TGTGCCAGCAGTTCCAGGGGGCCGGGTAATTCACCCCTCCACTTT | CASSSRGPGNSPLHF
TRBJ2-1 | TRBV5-4 | . | . | TGTGCCAGCAGCTTATCCAGCGGGCTACCCGGTGAGCAGTTCTTC | CASSLSSGLPGEQFF
TRBJ1-3 | TRBV5-6 | . | . | TGTGCCAGCAGCTTGGGACAGGTCTCTGGAAACACCATATATTTT | CASSLGQVSGNTIYF
TRBJ2-2 | TRBV27 | TRBD1 | . | TGTGCCACCTCTAGGGGACAGGGGCCCATCTGGGAGCTGTTTTTT | CATSRGQGPIWELFF
TRBJ2-7 | TRBV5-1 | TRBD1 | . | TGCGCCAGCCAAGACAGGGGGACCCTCGACTACGAGCAGTACTTC | CASQDRGTLDYEQYF
TRBJ2-1 | TRBV6-5 | . | . | TGTGCCAGCAGTTACTCTGGGGCTGGGAATGAGCAGTTCTTC | CASSYSGAGNEQFF
TRBJ1-6 | TRBV6-4 | . | . | TGTGCCAGCAGTGAGTTCGAGGGTAATTCACCCCTCCACTTT | CASSEFEGNSPLHF
TRBJ2-5 | TRBV12-5 | . | . | TGTGCTAGTGGTTCCCCCTCTACGGCAGGGGAACAAGAGACCCAGTACTTC | CASGSPSTAGEQETQYF